The T cell receptor (beta chain) described here comes from a study of blood T cells in healthy people across ages. Trimming took off 7 bases at V and 3 bases at J, with 12 bases between the two ends. Germline values: CDR1 LNHDA, CDR2 SQIVND (reference sequence). This CDR3 is 13 amino acids long. A second PCR of 7 to 11 cycles used a sample-barcoded 5' primer and a J-beta primer mix. Tags on each cDNA molecule came from a template-switch adaptor with 12 random nucleotides. TCRdb reanalysed the 5' RACE reads using MiXCR and keeps one entry per CDR3 protein. Of some 780,000 distinct CDR3 sequences in the sample, approximately 60% were seen once.

This clonotype was obtained from a man aged 35 to 55 in good health. The material sequenced was blood. The V call is TRBV19, the J call TRBJ1-2; D perhaps matches TRBD1 (5 bases). DNA of the CDR3: TGTGCCAGTATTAGGGGCGCAGACTATGGCTACACCTTC. This sequence encodes CASIRGADYGYTF. The full variable domain, in which reference TRBV19 and TRBJ1-2 provide the parts outside the CDR3, is DGGITQSPKYLFRKEGQNVTLSCEQNLNHDAMYWYRQDPGQGLRLIYYSQIVNDFQKGDIAEGYSVSREKKESFPLTVTSAQKNPTAFYLCASIRGADYGYTFGSGTRLTVV.